Each of the 2 T cell receptor beta chains below was sequenced from the same sample in a study of blood T cells in healthy people across ages. PCR was performed a second time for about 7 to 11 cycles using a sample-barcoded 5' primer and a J-beta primer mix. TCRdb used MiXCR to reprocess the 5' RACE reads, holding one entry per CDR3 protein. The sample records over 600,000 distinct CDR3 sequences, 35% to 50% being singletons. Sequencing was performed on blood. The receptors come from a man older than 75 in good health.

This clonotype appeared a few times. V gene TRBV6-4 combines with J gene TRBJ2-3; 9 positions match TRBD2. This CDR3 is 15 amino acids long. With V trimmed by 4 bases and J by 2 bases, 4 bases remained unmatched. Germline lookup yields CDR1 MRHNA and CDR2 SNTAGT. For the CDR3, the DNA is TGTGCCAGCAGTGTCGGGACTAGCACCACAGATACGCAGTATTTT. This sequence encodes CASSVGTSTTDTQYF.

This rearrangement joins TRBV12-3 or TRBV12-4 to TRBJ2-7, with TRBD1 identical over 8 bases. The CDR3 is 15 residues long. V gave up 2 bases and J gave up 1 base; unmatched junction bases: 4. CDR3 DNA sequence: TGTGCCAGCAGTTTAAGGACAGGGAGATCCTACGAGCAGTACTTC. This encodes CASSLRTGRSYEQYF.